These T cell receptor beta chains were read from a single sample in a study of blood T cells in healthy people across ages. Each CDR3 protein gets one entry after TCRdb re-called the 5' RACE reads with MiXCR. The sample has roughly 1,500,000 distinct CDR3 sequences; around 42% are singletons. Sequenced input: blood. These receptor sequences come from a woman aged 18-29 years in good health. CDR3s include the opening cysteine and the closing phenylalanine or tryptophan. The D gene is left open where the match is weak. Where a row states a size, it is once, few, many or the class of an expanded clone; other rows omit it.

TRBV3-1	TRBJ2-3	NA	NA	CASSQEKTVDTQYF	TGTGCCAGCAGCCAAGAAAAGACAGTCGATACGCAGTATTTT
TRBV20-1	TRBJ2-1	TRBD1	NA	CSASRAGPGTGGKQFF	TGCAGTGCTAGTCGCGCGGGCCCGGGGACAGGGGGCAAGCAGTTCTTC
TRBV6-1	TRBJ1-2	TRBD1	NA	CASKDRGFNYGYTF	TGTGCCAGCAAGGACAGGGGCTTCAACTATGGCTACACCTTC
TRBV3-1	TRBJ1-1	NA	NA	CASSQNAGLTEAFF	TGTGCCAGCAGCCAAAACGCAGGGCTCACTGAAGCTTTCTTT
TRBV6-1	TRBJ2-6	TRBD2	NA	CASSERVAGVPGANVLTF	TGTGCCAGCAGTGAAAGGGTAGCGGGAGTCCCTGGGGCCAACGTCCTGACTTTC
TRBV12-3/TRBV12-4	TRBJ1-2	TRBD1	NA	CASSSSTGTGGYTF	TGTGCCAGCAGTTCCTCGACAGGGACAGGGGGCTACACCTTC
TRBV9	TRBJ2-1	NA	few	CASSVALGLGEQFF	TGTGCCAGCAGCGTAGCATTGGGACTCGGTGAGCAGTTCTTC
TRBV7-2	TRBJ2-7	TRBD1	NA	CASSMTGSSYEQYF	TGTGCCAGCAGCATGACAGGGAGCTCCTACGAGCAGTACTTC
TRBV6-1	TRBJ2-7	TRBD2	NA	CASRVGLAGGPHSSYEQYF	TGTGCCAGCAGAGTGGGGCTAGCGGGAGGCCCCCACAGCTCCTACGAGCAGTACTTC
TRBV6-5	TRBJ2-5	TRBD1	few	CASRLETGGPRETQYF	TGTGCCAGCAGACTCGAGACAGGGGGACCGAGGGAGACCCAGTACTTC
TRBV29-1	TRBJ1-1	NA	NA	CSGWVATNTEAFF	TGCAGCGGCTGGGTCGCCACGAACACTGAAGCTTTCTTT
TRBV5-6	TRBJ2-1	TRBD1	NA	CASSGGQAFNNEQFF	TGTGCCAGCAGTGGGGGACAGGCCTTTAACAATGAGCAGTTCTTC
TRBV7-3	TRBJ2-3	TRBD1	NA	CASSHAGTGATDTQYF	TGTGCCAGCAGCCACGCCGGGACAGGGGCCACAGATACGCAGTATTTT
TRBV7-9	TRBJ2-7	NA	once	CASSLMRGNEQYF	TGTGCCAGCAGCTTAATGCGAGGGAACGAGCAGTACTTC
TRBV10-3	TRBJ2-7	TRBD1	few	CAISDFDRGYEQYF	TGTGCCATCAGTGATTTCGACAGGGGGTACGAGCAGTACTTC
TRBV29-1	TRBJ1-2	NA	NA	CSVEADPTPGTRRYGYTF	TGCAGCGTTGAAGCTGATCCAACGCCCGGGACACGGCGCTATGGCTACACCTTC
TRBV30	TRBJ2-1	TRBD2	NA	CAWSFAGGEQFF	TGTGCCTGGAGTTTTGCGGGAGGTGAGCAGTTCTTC
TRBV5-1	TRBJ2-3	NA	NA	CASSLQPNLMDTQYF	TGCGCCAGCAGCTTGCAGCCCAACCTAATGGATACGCAGTATTTT
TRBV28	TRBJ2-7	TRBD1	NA	CASCTGDIYEQYF	TGTGCCAGTTGTACAGGGGACATTTACGAGCAGTACTTC
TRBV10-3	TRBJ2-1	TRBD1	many	CAISPTGGSYNEQFF	TGTGCCATCAGTCCAACAGGGGGCTCGTACAATGAGCAGTTCTTC
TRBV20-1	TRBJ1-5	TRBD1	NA	CSASTRDRSYQPQHF	TGCAGTGCAAGTACGAGGGACAGAAGTTATCAGCCCCAGCATTTT
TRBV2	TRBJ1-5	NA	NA	CASNAGPLNQPQHF	TGTGCCAGCAATGCAGGGCCCCTCAATCAGCCCCAGCATTTT
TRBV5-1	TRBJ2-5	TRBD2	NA	CASSLDGSGGAQYF	TGCGCCAGCAGCTTGGATGGTAGCGGGGGGGCCCAGTACTTC
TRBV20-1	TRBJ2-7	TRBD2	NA	CSARGLAGASRYEQYF	TGCAGTGCTAGAGGGCTAGCGGGAGCTTCCCGCTACGAGCAGTACTTC
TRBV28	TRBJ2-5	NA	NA	CASSLMGSEQNF	TGTGCCAGCAGTTTGATGGGAAGCGAGCAGAACTTC
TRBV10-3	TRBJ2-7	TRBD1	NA	CAIREGQGPYNEQYF	TGTGCCATCAGGGAGGGACAGGGGCCCTACAATGAGCAGTACTTC
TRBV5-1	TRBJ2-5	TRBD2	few	CASSTGRASGQETQYF	TGCGCCAGCAGCACCGGACGTGCTAGCGGCCAAGAGACCCAGTACTTC
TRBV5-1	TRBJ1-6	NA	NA	CASSLEIRVYPLHF	TGCGCCAGCAGCTTGGAAATTCGGGTCTACCCCCTCCACTTT
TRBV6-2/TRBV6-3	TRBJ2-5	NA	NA	CASGGAGSGETQYF	TGTGCCAGCGGGGGGGCAGGTTCAGGAGAGACCCAGTACTTC
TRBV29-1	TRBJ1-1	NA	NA	CSSSVGWRATEAFF	TGCAGCAGTAGCGTGGGGTGGAGGGCCACTGAAGCTTTCTTT
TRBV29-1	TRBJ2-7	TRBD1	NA	CSVNRGLKNEQYF	TGCAGCGTTAACAGGGGGCTGAAGAACGAGCAGTACTTC
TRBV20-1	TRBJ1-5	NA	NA	CSARVKEGQPQHF	TGCAGTGCTAGAGTGAAGGAAGGGCAGCCCCAGCATTTT
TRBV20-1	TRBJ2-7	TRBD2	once	CSARDFRAGGISYEQYF	TGCAGTGCTAGAGATTTTCGAGCGGGGGGCATATCCTACGAGCAGTACTTC
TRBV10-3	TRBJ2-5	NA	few	CAISESPVEETQYF	TGTGCCATCAGTGAGTCTCCGGTGGAAGAGACCCAGTACTTC
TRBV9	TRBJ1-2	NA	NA	CASSAARENYGYTF	TGTGCCAGCAGCGCGGCCAGGGAAAACTATGGCTACACCTTC
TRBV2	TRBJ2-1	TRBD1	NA	CASRRGRGLRDEQFF	TGTGCCAGCAGGAGGGGCAGGGGGCTGCGGGATGAGCAGTTCTTC
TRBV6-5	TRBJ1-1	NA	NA	CASSYSLVGAVENTEAFF	TGTGCCAGCAGTTACTCCTTGGTAGGGGCCGTGGAGAACACTGAAGCTTTCTTT
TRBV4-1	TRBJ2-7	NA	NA	CASSQVGGKPHEQYF	TGCGCCAGCAGCCAAGTTGGTGGGAAGCCCCACGAGCAGTACTTC
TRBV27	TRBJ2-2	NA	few	CASSVTNTGELFF	TGTGCCAGCAGTGTAACGAACACCGGGGAGCTGTTTTTT
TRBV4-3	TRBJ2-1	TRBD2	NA	CASSQDSGGGSYNEQFF	TGCGCCAGCAGCCAAGATAGCGGGGGGGGGTCCTACAATGAGCAGTTCTTC
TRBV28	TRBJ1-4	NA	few	CASSSINGGNEKLFF	TGTGCCAGCAGTTCCATTAACGGGGGTAATGAAAAACTGTTTTTT
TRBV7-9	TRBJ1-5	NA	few	CASSHRDTYQPQHF	TGTGCCAGCAGCCACAGGGACACGTATCAGCCCCAGCATTTT
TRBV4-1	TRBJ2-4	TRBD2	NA	CASSQGSSSGRAKNSQYF	TGCGCCAGCAGCCAAGGTTCTAGTAGCGGGAGGGCCAAAAACAGTCAGTACTTC
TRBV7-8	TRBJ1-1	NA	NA	CASSARVWDTEAFF	TGTGCCAGCAGCGCCCGGGTTTGGGACACTGAAGCTTTCTTT
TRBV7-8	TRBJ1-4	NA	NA	CASQDGLSEKLFF	TGTGCCAGCCAGGACGGGTTAAGTGAAAAACTGTTTTTT
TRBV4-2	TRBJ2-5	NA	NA	CASSQDWTEETQYF	TGTGCCAGCAGCCAAGATTGGACGGAAGAGACCCAGTACTTC
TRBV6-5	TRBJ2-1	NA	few	CASSEVGPGNEQFF	TGTGCCAGCAGTGAAGTCGGGCCTGGGAATGAGCAGTTCTTC
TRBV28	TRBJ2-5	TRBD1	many	CASRKGQGAETQYF	TGTGCCAGCAGGAAAGGACAGGGGGCTGAAACCCAGTACTTC
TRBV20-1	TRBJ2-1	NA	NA	CSARDITQDEQFF	TGCAGTGCTAGAGATATTACTCAGGATGAGCAGTTCTTC
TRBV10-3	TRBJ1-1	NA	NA	CAISGGGRTEAFF	TGTGCCATCAGTGGAGGGGGAAGGACTGAAGCTTTCTTT
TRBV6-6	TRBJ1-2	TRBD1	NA	CASSYRMDRGVYGYTF	TGTGCCAGCAGTTACCGGATGGACAGGGGTGTTTATGGCTACACCTTC
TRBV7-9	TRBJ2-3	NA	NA	CASKPLRDYTDTRYF	TGTGCCAGCAAACCCCTGCGGGATTACACAGATACGCGGTATTTT
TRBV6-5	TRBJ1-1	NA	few	CASSETGTEAFF	TGTGCCAGCAGTGAGACGGGCACTGAAGCTTTCTTT
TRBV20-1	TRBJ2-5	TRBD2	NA	CSAREPDWLAGYQETQYF	TGCAGTGCTAGAGAACCCGATTGGTTAGCGGGATATCAAGAGACCCAGTACTTC
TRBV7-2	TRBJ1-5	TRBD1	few	CASSGTVTNQPQHF	TGTGCCAGCAGCGGGACAGTCACCAATCAGCCCCAGCATTTT
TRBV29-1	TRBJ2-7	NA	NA	CSVEDLRPGTYNEQYF	TGCAGCGTTGAAGATTTGCGCCCCGGGACCTACAATGAGCAGTACTTC
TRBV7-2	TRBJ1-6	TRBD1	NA	CASSLAGGVGNSPLHF	TGTGCCAGCAGCTTAGCAGGGGGCGTCGGTAATTCACCCCTCCACTTT